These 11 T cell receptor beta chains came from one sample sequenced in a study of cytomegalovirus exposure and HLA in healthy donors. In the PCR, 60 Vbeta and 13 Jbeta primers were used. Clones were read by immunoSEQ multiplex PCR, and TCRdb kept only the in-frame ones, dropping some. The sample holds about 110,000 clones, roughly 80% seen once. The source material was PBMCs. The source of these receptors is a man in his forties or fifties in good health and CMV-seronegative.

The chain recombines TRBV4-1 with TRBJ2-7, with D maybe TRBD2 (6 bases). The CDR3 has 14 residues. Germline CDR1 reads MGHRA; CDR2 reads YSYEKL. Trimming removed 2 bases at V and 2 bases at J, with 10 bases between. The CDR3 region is CASSQPGDTYEQYF. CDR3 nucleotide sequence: TGCGCCAGCAGCCAACCGGGGGATACCTACGAGCAGTACTTC.

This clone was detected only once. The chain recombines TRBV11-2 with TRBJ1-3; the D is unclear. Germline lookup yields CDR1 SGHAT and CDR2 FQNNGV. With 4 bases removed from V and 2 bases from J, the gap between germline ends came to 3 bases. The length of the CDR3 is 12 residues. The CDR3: CASSSTGNTIYF. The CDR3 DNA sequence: TGTGCCAGCAGCTCAACTGGAAACACCATATATTTT.

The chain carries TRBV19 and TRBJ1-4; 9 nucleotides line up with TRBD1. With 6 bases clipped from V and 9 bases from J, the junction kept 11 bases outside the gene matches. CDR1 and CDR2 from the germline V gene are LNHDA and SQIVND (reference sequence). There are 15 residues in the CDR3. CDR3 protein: CASSDDGTGRKKLFF. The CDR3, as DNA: TGTGCCAGTAGCGACGACGGGACAGGGAGAAAAAAACTGTTTTTT.

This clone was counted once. The CDR3 nucleotides read TGTGCCAGCAGTCGAACGAGGCGAGGCACAGATACGCAGTATTTT. It encodes CASSRTRRGTDTQYF. The chain employs TRBV7-9 and TRBJ2-3; D not resolved. This CDR3 is built from 15 residues. Trimming shortened V by 6 bases and J by 1 base, and 14 bases separated the two germline ends. Germline CDR1 is SEHNR and CDR2 is FQNEAQ (reference sequence).

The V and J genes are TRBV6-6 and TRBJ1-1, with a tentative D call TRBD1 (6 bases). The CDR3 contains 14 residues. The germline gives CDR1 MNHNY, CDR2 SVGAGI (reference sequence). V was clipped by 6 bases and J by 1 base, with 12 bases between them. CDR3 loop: CASRSQGQNTEAFF. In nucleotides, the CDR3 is TGTGCCAGCAGATCCCAGGGACAGAACACTGAAGCTTTCTTT.

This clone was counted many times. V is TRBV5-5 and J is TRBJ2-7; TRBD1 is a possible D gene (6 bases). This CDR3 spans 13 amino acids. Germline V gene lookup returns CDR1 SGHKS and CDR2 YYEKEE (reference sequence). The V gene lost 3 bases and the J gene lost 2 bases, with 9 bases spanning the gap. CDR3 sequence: CASSSAGAYEQYF. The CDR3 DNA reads TGTGCCAGCAGCTCGGCAGGGGCCTACGAGCAGTACTTC.

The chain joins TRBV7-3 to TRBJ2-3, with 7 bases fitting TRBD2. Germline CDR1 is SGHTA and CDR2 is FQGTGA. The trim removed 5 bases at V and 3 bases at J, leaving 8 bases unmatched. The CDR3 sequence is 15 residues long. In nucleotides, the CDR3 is TGTGCCAGCAGCAAATTACTAGCGCCGACAGATACGCAGTATTTT. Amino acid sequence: CASSKLLAPTDTQYF.

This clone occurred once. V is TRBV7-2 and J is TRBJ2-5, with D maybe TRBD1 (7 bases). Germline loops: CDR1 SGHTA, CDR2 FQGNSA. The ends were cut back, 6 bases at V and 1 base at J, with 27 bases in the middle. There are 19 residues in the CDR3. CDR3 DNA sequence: TGTGCCAGCAGGTCCCAGGGGATGACAGGGTCGGGGGCCCAAGAGACCCAGTACTTC. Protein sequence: CASRSQGMTGSGAQETQYF.

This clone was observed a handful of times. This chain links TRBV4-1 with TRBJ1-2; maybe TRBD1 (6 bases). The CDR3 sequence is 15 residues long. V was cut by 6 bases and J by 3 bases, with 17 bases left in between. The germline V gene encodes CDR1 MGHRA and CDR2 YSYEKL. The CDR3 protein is CASRVAGAGDYGYTF. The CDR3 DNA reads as TGCGCCAGCAGGGTAGCAGGGGCGGGGGACTATGGCTACACCTTC.

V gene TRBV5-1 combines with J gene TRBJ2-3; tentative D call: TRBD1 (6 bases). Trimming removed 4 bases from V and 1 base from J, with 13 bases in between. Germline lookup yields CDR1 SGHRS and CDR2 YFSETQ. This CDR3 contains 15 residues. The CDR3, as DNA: TGCGCCAGCAGCCCACAGGGTCTCGGCACAGATACGCAGTATTTT. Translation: CASSPQGLGTDTQYF.

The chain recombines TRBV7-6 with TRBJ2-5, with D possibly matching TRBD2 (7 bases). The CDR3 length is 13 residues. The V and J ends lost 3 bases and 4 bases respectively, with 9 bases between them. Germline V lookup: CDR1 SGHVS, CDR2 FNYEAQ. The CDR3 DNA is TGTGCCAGCAGCTTTGCGGGGGCAGAGACCCAGTACTTC. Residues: CASSFAGAETQYF. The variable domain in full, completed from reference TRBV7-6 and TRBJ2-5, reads GAGVSQSPRYKVTKRGQDVALRCDPISGHVSLYWYRQALGQGPEFLTYFNYEAQQDKSGLPNDRFSAERPEGSISTLTIQRTEQRDSAMYRCASSFAGAETQYFGPGTRLLVL.